The 8 T cell receptor beta chains in this list originate from one sample, sequenced in a study of blood T cell repertoires in COVID-19. The method was immunoSEQ multiplex PCR; TCRdb's version includes in-frame clones alone and lacks a portion of them. The table includes 90,000 to 110,000 clones, 90% detected once. Sequencing used peripheral blood. The source is a human donor in a cohort sampled during active COVID-19.

This clone was seen just once. CDR3 amino acids: CASSLVRLAGLEEQYF. In DNA form, the CDR3 reads TGTGCCAGCAGCTTAGTGCGGCTAGCGGGCCTCGAGGAGCAGTACTTC. V is TRBV7-2 and J is TRBJ2-7, with 8 bases matching TRBD2. Germline-derived CDR1 and CDR2 are SGHTA and FQGNSA. The trim removed 1 base at V and 7 bases at J, leaving 12 bases unmatched. This CDR3 is 16 amino acids long.

This chain uses TRBV7-9 with TRBJ2-1; D not resolved. The CDR3 loop spans 12 amino acids. Trimming took off 5 bases at V and 9 bases at J, with 11 bases between the two ends. Germline CDR1 SEHNR, CDR2 FQNEAQ (reference sequence). The CDR3 region is CASSSAGGEQFF. The DNA for the CDR3 is TGTGCCAGCAGCAGCGCTGGCGGTGAGCAGTTCTTC.

Here the CDR3 DNA reads TGCGCCAGCAGCTTGGAAGGCGGGTCTACCGGGTCACCCCTCCACTTT. It translates to CASSLEGGSTGSPLHF. V and J are TRBV5-1 and TRBJ1-6; D unresolved. Between the trimmed V and J ends, which lost 0 bases and 10 bases, there was a span of 17 bases. The germline V gene encodes CDR1 SGHRS and CDR2 YFSETQ. CDR3 size: 16 residues.

This chain uses TRBV20-1 with TRBJ1-2; D uncertain. V lost 6 bases and J lost 4, with 9 bases in between. Germline values: CDR1 DFQATT, CDR2 SNEGSKA (reference sequence). The CDR3 covers 11 residues. The chain's CDR3 is CSARGTYGYTF. CDR3 bases: TGCAGTGCCCGAGGAACCTATGGCTACACCTTC.

CDR3 sequence: CASSNPGRGGREQYF. CDR3 bases: TGTGCCAGCAGCAATCCGGGACGGGGAGGTCGCGAGCAGTACTTC. The rearrangement uses TRBV5-4 and TRBJ2-7; weak D call: TRBD2 (6 bases). The CDR3 is made up of 15 amino acids. Germline V gives CDR1 SGHNT, CDR2 YYREEE (reference sequence). Trimming shortened V by 4 bases and J by 6 bases, and 20 bases separated the two germline ends.

The V and J genes are TRBV11-3 and TRBJ1-4; D is ambiguous. The CDR3 extends over 14 amino acids. Germline V CDR1 and CDR2: SGHNT, YENEEA. Trimming shortened V by 0 bases and J by 10 bases, and 12 bases separated the two germline ends. CDR3 in amino acids: CASSLDLGEGKLFF. DNA of the CDR3: TGTGCCAGCAGCTTAGATCTTGGAGAGGGAAAACTGTTTTTT.

V is TRBV7-9 and J is TRBJ2-1, with TRBD1 matching over 8 bases. Trimming cost V 5 bases and J 5 bases; bases outside gene matches: 5. Germline V gives CDR1 SEHNR, CDR2 FQNEAQ (reference sequence). This CDR3 has 14 residues. CDR3 sequence (DNA): TGTGCCAGCAGCCCCGGGACAGGTAACAATGAGCAGTTCTTC. Protein sequence: CASSPGTGNNEQFF.

The rearrangement joins TRBV7-2 to TRBJ2-3; 12 bases are shared with TRBD2. V gave up 0 bases and J gave up 0 bases; unmatched junction bases: 10. The CDR3 spans 20 residues. Germline values: CDR1 SGHTA, CDR2 FQGNSA. CDR3 region: CASSLAASGRVFGSTDTQYF. CDR3 DNA sequence: TGTGCCAGCAGCTTAGCGGCTAGCGGGAGGGTTTTCGGTAGCACAGATACGCAGTATTTT.